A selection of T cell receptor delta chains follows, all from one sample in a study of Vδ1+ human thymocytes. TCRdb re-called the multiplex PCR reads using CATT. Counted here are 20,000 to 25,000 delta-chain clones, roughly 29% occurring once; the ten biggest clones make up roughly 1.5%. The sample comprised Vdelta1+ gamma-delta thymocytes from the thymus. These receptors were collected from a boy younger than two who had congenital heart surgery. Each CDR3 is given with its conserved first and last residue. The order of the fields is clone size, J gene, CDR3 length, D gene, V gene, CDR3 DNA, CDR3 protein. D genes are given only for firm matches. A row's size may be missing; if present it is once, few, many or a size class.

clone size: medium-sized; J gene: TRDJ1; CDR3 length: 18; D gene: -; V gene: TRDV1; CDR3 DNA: TGTGCTCTTGGGGGCTTCCTAGGGGGGATCACTGGTAGCGATAAACTCATCTTT; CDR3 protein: CALGGFLGGITGSDKLIF
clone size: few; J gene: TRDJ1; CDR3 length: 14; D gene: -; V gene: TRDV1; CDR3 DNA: TGTGCTCTTGGGGAACTCATAGGGCCCTTTAAACTCATCTTT; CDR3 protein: CALGELIGPFKLIF
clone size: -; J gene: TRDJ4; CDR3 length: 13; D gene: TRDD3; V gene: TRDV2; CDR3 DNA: TGTGCCTGTGCATCGTACTGGGGGAGACCCCTGATCTTT; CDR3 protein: CACASYWGRPLIF
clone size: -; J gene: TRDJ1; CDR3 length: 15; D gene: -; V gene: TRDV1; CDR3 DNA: TGTGCTCTTGGGGGTAAGGGCCTTAACACCGATAAACTCATCTTT; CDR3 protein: CALGGKGLNTDKLIF
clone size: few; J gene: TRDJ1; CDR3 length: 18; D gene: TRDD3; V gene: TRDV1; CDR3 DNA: TGTGCTCTTGGGGACCGATTAACTTCCTACTGGGGGATACTAAAACTCATCTTT; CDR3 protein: CALGDRLTSYWGILKLIF
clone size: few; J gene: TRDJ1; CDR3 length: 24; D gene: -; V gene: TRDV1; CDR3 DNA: TGTGCTCTTGGGGAACCACTTTCCTACTGGATGGCTGGGGGTCCTCCTTCGTACACCGATAAACTCATCTTT; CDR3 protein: CALGEPLSYWMAGGPPSYTDKLIF
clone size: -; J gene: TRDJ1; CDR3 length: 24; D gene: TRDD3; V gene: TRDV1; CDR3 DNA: TGTGCTCTTGGGCCAACCCCCCTGGCCCACTCACGTACTGGGGGATACGTGCCATCCAGGGTACTCATCTTT; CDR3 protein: CALGPTPLAHSRTGGYVPSRVLIF
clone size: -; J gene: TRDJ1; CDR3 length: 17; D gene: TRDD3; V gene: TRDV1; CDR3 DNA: TGTGCTCTTGGGGAAAACCAATCCGGGGGATCAGCAGATAAACTCATCTTT; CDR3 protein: CALGENQSGGSADKLIF
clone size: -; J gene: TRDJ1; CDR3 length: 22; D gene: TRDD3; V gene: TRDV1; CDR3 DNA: TGTGCTTTTGGGGAACTTCGTCCTAGCCACTGGGGGATACTTGGGTACACCGATAAACTCATCTTT; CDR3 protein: CAFGELRPSHWGILGYTDKLIF
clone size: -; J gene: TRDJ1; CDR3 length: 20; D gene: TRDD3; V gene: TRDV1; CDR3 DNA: TGTGCTCTTGGGGAGCCTATCCTACGAGGGATACGAGGGGGCACCGATAAACTCATCTTT; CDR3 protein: CALGEPILRGIRGGTDKLIF
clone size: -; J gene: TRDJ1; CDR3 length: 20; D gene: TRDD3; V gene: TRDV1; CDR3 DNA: TGTGCTCTTGGGGAACTCTCCCTTGCTGGGGGATTAGAGGACACCGATAAACTCATCTTT; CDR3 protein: CALGELSLAGGLEDTDKLIF
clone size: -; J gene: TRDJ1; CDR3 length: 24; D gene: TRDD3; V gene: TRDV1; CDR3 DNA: TGTGCTCTTGGGAAAACAGGAGGAGGGGATACATACTGGGGGCGCACGAGGGGCACCGATAAACTCATCTTT; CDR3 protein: CALGKTGGGDTYWGRTRGTDKLIF
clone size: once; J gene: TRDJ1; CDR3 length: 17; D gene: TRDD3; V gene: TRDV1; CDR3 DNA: TGTGCTCTTGGGGAACTCCACTGTGGGATACGCACCGATAAACTCATCTTT; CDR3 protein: CALGELHCGIRTDKLIF
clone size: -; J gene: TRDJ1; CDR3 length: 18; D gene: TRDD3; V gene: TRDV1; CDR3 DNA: TGTGCTCTTAGGGATGTCTACTGGGGGATACGCCTCACCGATAAACTCATCTTT; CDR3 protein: CALRDVYWGIRLTDKLIF
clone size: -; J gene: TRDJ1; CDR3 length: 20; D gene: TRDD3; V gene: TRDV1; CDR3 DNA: TGTGCTCTTGGGGAGGAGGCCTTTCCGTTACTGGGGGATCCGGGCGATAAACTCATCTTT; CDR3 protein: CALGEEAFPLLGDPGDKLIF
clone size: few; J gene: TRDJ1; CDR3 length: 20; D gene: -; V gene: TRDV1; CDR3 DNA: TGTGCTCTTGGGGAACTAGTTCCTGTCCTGGGGACAGGGTACACCGATAAACTCATCTTT; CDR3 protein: CALGELVPVLGTGYTDKLIF
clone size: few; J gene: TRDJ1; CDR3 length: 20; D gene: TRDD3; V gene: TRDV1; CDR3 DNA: TGTGCTCTTGGGGAGCCAGCTTACTTCTGGGGGATACGAGACACCGATAAACTCATCTTT; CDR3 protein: CALGEPAYFWGIRDTDKLIF
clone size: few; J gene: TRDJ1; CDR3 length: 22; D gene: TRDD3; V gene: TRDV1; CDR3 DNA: TGTGCTCTTGGGGAATTCGGCCTTCCTACAAAGTGGGGGATACGCGTGGGGGCCAAACTCATCTTT; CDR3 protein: CALGEFGLPTKWGIRVGAKLIF
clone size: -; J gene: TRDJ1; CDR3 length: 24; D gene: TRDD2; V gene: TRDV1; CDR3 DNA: TGTGCTCTTGGGCTCTCTAGGGGCCTTCCTACCTCAGTCCTGGGGGCTCTCTTAACCGATAAACTCATCTTT; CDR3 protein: CALGLSRGLPTSVLGALLTDKLIF
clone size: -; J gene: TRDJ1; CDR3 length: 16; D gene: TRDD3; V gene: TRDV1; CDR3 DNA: TGTGCTCTGAGCCCTGGGGGATTAGGCGACACCGATAAACTCATCTTT; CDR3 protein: CALSPGGLGDTDKLIF
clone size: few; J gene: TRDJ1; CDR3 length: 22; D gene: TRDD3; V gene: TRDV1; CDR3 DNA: TGTGCTCTTGGGGAACCCCCAAGGCTGTTCCCCCTACTGGGGGCTAAGGACGATAAACTCATCTTT; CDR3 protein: CALGEPPRLFPLLGAKDDKLIF
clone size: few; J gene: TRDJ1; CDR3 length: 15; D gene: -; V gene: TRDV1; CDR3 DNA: TGTGCTCTTGGGGATCGAGTGGGGGCCACCGATAAACTCATCTTT; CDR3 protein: CALGDRVGATDKLIF
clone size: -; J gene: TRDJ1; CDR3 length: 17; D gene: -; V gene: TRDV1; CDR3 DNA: TGTGCTCTTGGGGAATTGAGCTGTGGGGTGTACACCGATAAACTCATCTTT; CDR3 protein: CALGELSCGVYTDKLIF
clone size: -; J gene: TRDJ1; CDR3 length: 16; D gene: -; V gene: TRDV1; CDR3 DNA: TGTGCTCTTGGGGAACTCCCGCTCGGTGACCCCGATAAACTCATCTTT; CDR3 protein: CALGELPLGDPDKLIF
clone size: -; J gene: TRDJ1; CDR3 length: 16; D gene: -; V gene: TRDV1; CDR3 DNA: TGTGCTCTTGGGGAACTGTACGGGGGTTACACCGATAAACTCATCTTT; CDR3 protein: CALGELYGGYTDKLIF
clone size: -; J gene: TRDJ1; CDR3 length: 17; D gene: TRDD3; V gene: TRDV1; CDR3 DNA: TGTGCTCTTGGGGAACTATCCGGGGGATCACCCTTCGATAAACTCATCTTT; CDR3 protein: CALGELSGGSPFDKLIF
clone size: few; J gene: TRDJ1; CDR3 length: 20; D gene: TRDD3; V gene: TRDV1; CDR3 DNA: TGTGCTCCTCTGATACGGTGGGGGATACCCCCCCCCCTGTACACCGATAAACTCATCTTT; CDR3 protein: CAPLIRWGIPPPLYTDKLIF
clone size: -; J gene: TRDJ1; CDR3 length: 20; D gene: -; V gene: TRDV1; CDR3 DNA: TGTGCTCTTGGGGAAGGAGGCCTACACGCTGGGGAGCAGTACACCGATAAACTCATCTTT; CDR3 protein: CALGEGGLHAGEQYTDKLIF
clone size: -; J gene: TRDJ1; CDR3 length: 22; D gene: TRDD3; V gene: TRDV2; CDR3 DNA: TGTGCCTGTGACACTCAAGACCCCGACTGGGGGATACGGGCCCCGTACACCGATAAACTCATCTTT; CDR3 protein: CACDTQDPDWGIRAPYTDKLIF
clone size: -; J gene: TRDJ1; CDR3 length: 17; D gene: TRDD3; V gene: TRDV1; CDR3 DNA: TGTGCTCTTGGGGAAGGATCCGGTACTGGGGGTTCCGATAAACTCATCTTT; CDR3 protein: CALGEGSGTGGSDKLIF
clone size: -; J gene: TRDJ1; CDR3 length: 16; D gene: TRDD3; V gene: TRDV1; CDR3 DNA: TGTGCTCTTGGGGAAGATGGGGGGATACTCGGGATAAAACTCATCTTT; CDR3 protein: CALGEDGGILGIKLIF
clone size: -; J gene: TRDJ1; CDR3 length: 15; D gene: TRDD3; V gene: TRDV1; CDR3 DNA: TGTGCTCTTGGGCTCTGGGGGCCCAGCACCGATAAACTCATCTTT; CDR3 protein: CALGLWGPSTDKLIF
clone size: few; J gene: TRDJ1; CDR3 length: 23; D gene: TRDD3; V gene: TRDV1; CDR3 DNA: TGTGCTCTTGGGGAACTCGGGCCAAGGCTCGACTGGGGGATAGGTAGGGACACCGATAAACTCATCTTT; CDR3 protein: CALGELGPRLDWGIGRDTDKLIF
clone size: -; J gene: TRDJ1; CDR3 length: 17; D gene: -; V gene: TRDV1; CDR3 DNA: TGTGCTCTTGGGGGTGCGGGGCTCCTCTTCGTTACCGATAAACTCATCTTT; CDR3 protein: CALGGAGLLFVTDKLIF
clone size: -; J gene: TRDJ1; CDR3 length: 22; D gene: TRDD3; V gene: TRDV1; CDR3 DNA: TGTGCTCTTGGGGAACTAGTCCTTCCAACTACTGGGGGATACCAATACACCGATAAACTCATCTTT; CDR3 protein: CALGELVLPTTGGYQYTDKLIF
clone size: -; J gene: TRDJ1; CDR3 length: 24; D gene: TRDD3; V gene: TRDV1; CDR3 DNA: TGTGCTCTTGGGGAAAGGTCTTTGGGTCCTACCAGCTTTGGGGGATACCGCTACACCGATAAACTCATCTTT; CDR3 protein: CALGERSLGPTSFGGYRYTDKLIF
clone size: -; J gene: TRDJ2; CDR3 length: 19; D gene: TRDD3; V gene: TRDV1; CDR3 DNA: TGTGCTCTTGGGGAACTGGTGGGGGATACGTTTGCTTTGACAGCACAACTCTTCTTT; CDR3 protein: CALGELVGDTFALTAQLFF
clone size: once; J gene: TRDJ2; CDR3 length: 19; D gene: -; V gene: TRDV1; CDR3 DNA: TGTGCTCTTGGGGAACTGGTGGGTGATACGTTTGCTTTGACAGCACAACTCTTCTTT; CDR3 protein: CALGELVGDTFALTAQLFF
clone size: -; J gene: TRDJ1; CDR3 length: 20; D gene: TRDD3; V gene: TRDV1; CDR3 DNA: TGTGCTCTTGGGGAAGGATTGCAGATCGTGGGGGATACGAGGGACGATAAACTCATCTTT; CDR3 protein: CALGEGLQIVGDTRDDKLIF
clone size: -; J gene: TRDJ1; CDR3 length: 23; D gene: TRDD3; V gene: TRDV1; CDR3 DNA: TGTGCTCTTGGGGAGATTCCCCGCGACCGTAACTGGGGGATAAGAGGGTACACCGATAAACTCATCTTT; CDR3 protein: CALGEIPRDRNWGIRGYTDKLIF
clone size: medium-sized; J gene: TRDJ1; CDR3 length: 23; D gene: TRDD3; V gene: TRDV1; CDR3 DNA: TGTGCTCTTGGGGACACCACCCCTTGGAGGACTGGGGGATACGCTTCGTACACCGATAAACTCATCTTT; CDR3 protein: CALGDTTPWRTGGYASYTDKLIF
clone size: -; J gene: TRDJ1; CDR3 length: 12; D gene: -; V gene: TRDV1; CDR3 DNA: TGTGCTCTTGGGGAACCCTGGAACGTACTCATCTTT; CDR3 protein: CALGEPWNVLIF
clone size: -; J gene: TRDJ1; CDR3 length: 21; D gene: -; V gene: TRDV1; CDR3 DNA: TGTGCTCTTGGGGAACGAAACTCCTACCCGAGCTGGGCCCACAACACCGATAAACTCATCTTT; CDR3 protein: CALGERNSYPSWAHNTDKLIF
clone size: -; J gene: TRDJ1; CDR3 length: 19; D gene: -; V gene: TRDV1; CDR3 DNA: TGTGCTCTTGGGGAAGGGGTACCTACGGGGCTACGCCGAACCGATAAACTCATCTTT; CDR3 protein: CALGEGVPTGLRRTDKLIF
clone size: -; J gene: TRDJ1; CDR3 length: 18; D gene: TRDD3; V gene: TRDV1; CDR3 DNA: TGTGCTCTCCATCGTCCTACTCCGGGGATACCGGACACCGATAAACTCATCTTT; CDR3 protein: CALHRPTPGIPDTDKLIF